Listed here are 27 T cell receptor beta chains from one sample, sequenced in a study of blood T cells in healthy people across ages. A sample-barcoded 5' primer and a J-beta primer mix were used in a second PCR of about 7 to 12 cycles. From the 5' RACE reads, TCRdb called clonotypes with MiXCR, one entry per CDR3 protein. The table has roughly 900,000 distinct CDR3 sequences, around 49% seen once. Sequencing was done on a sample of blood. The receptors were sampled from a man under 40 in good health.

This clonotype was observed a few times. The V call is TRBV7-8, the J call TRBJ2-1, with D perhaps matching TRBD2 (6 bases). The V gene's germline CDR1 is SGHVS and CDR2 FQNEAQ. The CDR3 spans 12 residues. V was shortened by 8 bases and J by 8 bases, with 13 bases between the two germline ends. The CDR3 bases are TGTGCCAGCGCTTGGTCGGGGGATGAGCAGTTCTTC. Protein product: CASAWSGDEQFF.

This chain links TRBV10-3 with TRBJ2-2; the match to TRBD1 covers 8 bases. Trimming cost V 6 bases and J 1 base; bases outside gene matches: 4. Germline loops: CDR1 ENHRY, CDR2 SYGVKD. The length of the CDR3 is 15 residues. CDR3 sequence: CAISAGTGNTGELFF. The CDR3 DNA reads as TGTGCCATCAGCGCCGGGACAGGGAACACCGGGGAGCTGTTTTTT.

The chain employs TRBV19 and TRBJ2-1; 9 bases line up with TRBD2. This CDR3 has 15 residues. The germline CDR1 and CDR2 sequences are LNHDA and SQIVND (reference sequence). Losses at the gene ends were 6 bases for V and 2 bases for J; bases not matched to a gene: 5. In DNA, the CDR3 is TGTGCCAGTAGGCTAGCGGGGCTCCCCTACAATGAGCAGTTCTTC. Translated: CASRLAGLPYNEQFF.

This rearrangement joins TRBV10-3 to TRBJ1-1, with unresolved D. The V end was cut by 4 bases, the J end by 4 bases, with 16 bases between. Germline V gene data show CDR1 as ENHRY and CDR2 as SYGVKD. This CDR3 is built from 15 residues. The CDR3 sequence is CAISAARERSTEAFF. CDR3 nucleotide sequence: TGTGCCATCAGTGCCGCCCGGGAAAGGAGCACTGAAGCTTTCTTT.

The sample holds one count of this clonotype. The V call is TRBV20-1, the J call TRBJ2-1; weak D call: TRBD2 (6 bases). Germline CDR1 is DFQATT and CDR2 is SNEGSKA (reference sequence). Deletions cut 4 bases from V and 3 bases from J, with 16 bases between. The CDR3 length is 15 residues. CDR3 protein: CSATPPGLSYNEQFF. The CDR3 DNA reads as TGCAGTGCTACGCCTCCGGGACTCAGCTACAATGAGCAGTTCTTC.

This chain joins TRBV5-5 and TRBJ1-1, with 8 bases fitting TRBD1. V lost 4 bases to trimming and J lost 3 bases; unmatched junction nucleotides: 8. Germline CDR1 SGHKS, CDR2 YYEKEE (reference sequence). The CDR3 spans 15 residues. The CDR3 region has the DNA TGTGCCAGCAGCCTGCGGACAGGGCCATACACTGAAGCTTTCTTT. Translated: CASSLRTGPYTEAFF.

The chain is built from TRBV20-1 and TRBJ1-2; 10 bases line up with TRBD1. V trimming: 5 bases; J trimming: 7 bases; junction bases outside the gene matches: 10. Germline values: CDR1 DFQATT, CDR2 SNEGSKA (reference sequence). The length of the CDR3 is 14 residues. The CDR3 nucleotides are TGCAGTGCTGTCCGGGACAGGGGATCGTTTGGCTACACCTTC. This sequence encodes CSAVRDRGSFGYTF.

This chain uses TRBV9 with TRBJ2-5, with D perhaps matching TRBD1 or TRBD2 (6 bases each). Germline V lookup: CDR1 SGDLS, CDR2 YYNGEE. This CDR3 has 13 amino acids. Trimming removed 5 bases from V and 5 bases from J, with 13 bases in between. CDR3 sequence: CASSKGGGETQYF. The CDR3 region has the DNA TGTGCCAGCAGTAAGGGGGGCGGGGAGACCCAGTACTTC.

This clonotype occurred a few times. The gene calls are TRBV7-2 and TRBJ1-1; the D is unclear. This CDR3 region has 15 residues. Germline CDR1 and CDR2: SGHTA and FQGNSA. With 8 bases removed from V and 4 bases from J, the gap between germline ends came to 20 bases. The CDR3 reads CASQASLMYGTEAFF. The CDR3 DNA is TGTGCCAGCCAAGCGTCCCTAATGTATGGCACTGAAGCTTTCTTT.

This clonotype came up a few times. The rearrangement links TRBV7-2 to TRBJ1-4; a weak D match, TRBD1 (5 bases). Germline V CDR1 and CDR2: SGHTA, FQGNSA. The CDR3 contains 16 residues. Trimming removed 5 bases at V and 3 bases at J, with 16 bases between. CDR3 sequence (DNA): TGTGCCAGCAGCCCCGGTTCAGCGGGGCCTAATGAAAAACTGTTTTTT. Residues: CASSPGSAGPNEKLFF.

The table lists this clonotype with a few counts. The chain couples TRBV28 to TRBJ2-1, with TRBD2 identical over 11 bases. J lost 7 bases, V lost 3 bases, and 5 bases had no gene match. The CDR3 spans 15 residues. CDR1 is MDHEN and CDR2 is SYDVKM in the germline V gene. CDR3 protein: CASSFITSGGNEQFF. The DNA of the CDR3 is TGTGCCAGCAGTTTTATAACTAGCGGGGGTAATGAGCAGTTCTTC.

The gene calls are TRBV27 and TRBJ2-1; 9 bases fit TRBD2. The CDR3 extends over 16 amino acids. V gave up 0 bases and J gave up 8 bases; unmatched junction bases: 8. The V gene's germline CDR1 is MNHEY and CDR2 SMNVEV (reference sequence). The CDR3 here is CASSLSGLASLDEQFF. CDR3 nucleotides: TGTGCCAGCAGTTTATCCGGACTAGCGAGTCTGGATGAGCAGTTCTTC.

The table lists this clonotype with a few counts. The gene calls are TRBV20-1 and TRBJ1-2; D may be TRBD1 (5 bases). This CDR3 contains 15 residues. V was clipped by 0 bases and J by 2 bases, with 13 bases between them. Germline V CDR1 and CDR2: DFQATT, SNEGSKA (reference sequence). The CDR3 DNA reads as TGCAGTGCTAGAGATAGTAAGGGGACCAACTATGGCTACACCTTC. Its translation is CSARDSKGTNYGYTF.

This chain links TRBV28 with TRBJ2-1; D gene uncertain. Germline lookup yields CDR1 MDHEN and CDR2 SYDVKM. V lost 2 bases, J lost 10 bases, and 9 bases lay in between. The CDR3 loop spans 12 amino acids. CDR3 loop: CASSLTLREQFF. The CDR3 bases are TGTGCCAGCAGTTTAACCCTACGGGAGCAGTTCTTC.

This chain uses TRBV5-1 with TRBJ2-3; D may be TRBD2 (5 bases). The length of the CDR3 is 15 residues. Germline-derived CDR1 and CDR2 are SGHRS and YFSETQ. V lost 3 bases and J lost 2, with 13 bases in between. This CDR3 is CASSWAGPDTDTQYF. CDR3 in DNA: TGCGCCAGCAGCTGGGCGGGTCCAGACACAGATACGCAGTATTTT. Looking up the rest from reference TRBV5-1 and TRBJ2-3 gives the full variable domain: KAGVTQTPRYLIKTRGQQVTLSCSPISGHRSVSWYQQTPGQGLQFLFEYFSETQRNKGNFPGRFSGRQFSNSRSEMNVSTLELGDSALYLCASSWAGPDTDTQYFGPGTRLTVL.

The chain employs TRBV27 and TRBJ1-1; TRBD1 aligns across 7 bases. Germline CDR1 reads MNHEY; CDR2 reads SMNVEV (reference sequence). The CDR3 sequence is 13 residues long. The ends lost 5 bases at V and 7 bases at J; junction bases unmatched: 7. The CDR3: CASSHGQVGEAFF. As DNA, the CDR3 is TGTGCCAGCAGTCACGGACAGGTTGGTGAAGCTTTCTTT.

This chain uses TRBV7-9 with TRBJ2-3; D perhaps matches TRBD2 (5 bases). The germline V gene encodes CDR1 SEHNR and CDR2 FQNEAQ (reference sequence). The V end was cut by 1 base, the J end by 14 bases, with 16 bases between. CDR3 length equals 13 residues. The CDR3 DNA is TGTGCCAGCAGCTTAGGGACTCACCAAGAGACGTATTTT. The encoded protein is CASSLGTHQETYF.

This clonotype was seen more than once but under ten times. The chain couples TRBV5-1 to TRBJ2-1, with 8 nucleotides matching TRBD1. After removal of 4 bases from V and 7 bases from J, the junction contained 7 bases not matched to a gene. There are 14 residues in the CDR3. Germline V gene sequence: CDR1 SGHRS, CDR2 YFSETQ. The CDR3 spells CASSEDRDWNEQFF. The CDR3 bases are TGCGCCAGCAGCGAGGACAGGGACTGGAATGAGCAGTTCTTC.

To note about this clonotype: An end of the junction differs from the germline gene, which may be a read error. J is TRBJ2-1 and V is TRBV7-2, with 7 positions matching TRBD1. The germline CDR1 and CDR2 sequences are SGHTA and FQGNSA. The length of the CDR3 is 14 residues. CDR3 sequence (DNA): TGTGCCAGCAGCTTAGAGACAGGGCACAATGAGCGGTTCTTC. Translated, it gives CASSLETGHNERFF.

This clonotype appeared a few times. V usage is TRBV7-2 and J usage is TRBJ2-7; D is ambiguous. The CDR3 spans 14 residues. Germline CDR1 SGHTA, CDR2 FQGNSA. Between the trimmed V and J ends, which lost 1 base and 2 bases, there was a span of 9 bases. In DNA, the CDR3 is TGTGCCAGCAGCTTAGATGGAGTCGCCTACGAGCAGTACTTC. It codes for CASSLDGVAYEQYF.

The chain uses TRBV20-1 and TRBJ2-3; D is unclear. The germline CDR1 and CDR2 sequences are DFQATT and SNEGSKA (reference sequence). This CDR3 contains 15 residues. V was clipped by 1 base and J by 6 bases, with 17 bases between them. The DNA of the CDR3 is TGCAGTGCTAGAGGGAGACCGCCCCTTGGGGATACGCAGTATTTT. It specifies CSARGRPPLGDTQYF.

CDR3 protein: CASSREGAGSTEAFF. In DNA, the CDR3 is TGTGCCAGCAGCCGTGAGGGGGCGGGAAGCACTGAAGCTTTCTTT. The V and J genes are TRBV28 and TRBJ1-1; TRBD1 matches at 7 bases. Unmatched junction bases numbered 11, after V lost 6 bases and J lost 4 bases. There are 15 residues in the CDR3. Germline V lookup: CDR1 MDHEN, CDR2 SYDVKM.

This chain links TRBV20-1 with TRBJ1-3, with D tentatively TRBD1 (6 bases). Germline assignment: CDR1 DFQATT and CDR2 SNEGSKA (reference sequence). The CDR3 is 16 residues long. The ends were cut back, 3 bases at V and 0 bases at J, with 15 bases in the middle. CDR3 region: CSARKTGARSGNTIYF. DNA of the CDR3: TGCAGTGCTAGGAAGACAGGAGCCCGCTCTGGAAACACCATATATTTT.

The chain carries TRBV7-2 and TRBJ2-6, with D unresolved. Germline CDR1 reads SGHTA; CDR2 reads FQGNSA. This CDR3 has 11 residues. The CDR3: CGDSGANVLTF. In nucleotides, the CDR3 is TGTGGGGATTCTGGGGCCAACGTCCTGACTTTC.

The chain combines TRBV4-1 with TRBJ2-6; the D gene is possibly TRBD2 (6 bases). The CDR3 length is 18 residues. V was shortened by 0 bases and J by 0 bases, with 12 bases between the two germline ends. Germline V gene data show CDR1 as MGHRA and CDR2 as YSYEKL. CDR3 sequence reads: CASSQDEGGHSGANVLTF. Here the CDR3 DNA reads TGCGCCAGCAGCCAAGATGAGGGAGGACACTCTGGGGCCAACGTCCTGACTTTC.

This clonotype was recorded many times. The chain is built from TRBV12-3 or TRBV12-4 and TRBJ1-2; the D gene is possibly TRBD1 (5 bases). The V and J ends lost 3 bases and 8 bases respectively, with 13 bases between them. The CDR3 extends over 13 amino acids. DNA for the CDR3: TGTGCCAGCAGTTTCAGGGAATTTGAGGGCTACACCTTC. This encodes CASSFREFEGYTF.

The CDR3 bases are TGTGCCAGCAGCCGAGGGGGGGCGGATGAAAAACTGTTTTTT. Amino acid sequence: CASSRGGADEKLFF. This sequence joins TRBV7-3 and TRBJ1-4; TRBD1 might be the D (6 bases). Germline V CDR1 and CDR2: SGHTA, FQGTGA. The CDR3 covers 14 residues. The V and J ends lost 5 bases and 6 bases respectively, with 13 bases between them. Together with reference TRBV7-3 and TRBJ1-4, the CDR3 gives the full variable domain: GAGVSQTPSNKVTEKGKYVELRCDPISGHTALYWYRQSLGQGPEFLIYFQGTGAADDSGLPNDRFFAVRPEGSVSTLKIQRTERGDSAVYLCASSRGGADEKLFFGSGTQLSVL.